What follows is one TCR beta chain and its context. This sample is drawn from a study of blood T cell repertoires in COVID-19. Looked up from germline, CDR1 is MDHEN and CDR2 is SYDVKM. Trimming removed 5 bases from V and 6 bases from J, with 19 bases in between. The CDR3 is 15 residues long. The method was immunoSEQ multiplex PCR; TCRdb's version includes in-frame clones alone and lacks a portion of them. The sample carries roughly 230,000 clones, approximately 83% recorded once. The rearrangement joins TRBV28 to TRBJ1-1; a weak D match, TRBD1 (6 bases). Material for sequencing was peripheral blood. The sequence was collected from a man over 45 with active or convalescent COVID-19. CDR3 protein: CASSNPGGREAEAFF. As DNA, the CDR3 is TGTGCCAGCAGTAACCCGGGGGGCAGGGAGGCTGAAGCTTTCTTT.